The entry that follows covers one T cell receptor beta chain sequence. Its antigen remains unidentified. Germline CDR1 and CDR2: LNHDA and SQIVND (reference sequence). V shed 9 bases and J 6 bases; nucleotides not matched to a gene: 19. The CDR3 contains 17 residues. Sample time point: week 5, during vaccination. Topical imiquimod was applied with each vaccine dose, which held 300 ug of mutant IDH1 20-mer peptide. The source of the sample is a study of a mutant IDH1 vaccine in newly diagnosed glioma. Study at large: Across weeks 1, 3, 5, 7, 11, 15, 19 and 23, patients received a vaccination each time, eight in all. Commencement of vaccination occurred 4-6 weeks following radiotherapy alone, or concurrently with temozolomide cycles. It was radiotherapy, temozolomide, or both that patients received previously, with most receiving both. Study results and caveats: Induction of immune responses by the vaccine occurred in more than 85% of patients.

Only in-frame clones appear in the TCRdb table, and some are missing; sequencing was by immunoSEQ multiplex PCR. Of about 40,000 clones detected, more than 85% appear once; the ten largest clones hold 2.6%. The chain joins TRBV19 to TRBJ1-1; 10 nucleotides align to TRBD1. The receptor was derived from a man in his fifties with glioma. The source material was PBMCs, sampled from a glioma patient whose treatment included an IDH1 peptide vaccine. The CDR3: CASLNSGTGVYRAEAFF. The CDR3 coding sequence is TGTGCCAGCCTCAATTCCGGGACAGGGGTTTATCGGGCTGAAGCTTTCTTT.